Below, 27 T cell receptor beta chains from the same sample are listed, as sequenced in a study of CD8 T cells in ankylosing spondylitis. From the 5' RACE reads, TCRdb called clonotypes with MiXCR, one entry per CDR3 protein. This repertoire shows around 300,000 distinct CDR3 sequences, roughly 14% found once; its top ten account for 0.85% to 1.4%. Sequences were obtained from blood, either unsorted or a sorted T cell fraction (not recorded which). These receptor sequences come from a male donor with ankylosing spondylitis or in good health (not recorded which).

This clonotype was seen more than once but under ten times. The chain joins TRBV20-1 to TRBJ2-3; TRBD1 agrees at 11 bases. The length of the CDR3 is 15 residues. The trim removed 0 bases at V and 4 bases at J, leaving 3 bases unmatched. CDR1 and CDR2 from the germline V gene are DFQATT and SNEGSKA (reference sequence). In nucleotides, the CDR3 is TGCAGTGCTAGAGATGGGGGACAGGGGGCAGATACGCAGTATTTT. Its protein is CSARDGGQGADTQYF.

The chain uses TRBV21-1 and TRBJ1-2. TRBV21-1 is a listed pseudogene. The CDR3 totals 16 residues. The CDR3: CASSKRGRHDHYGYTF. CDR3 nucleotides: TGTGCCAGCAGCAAAAGAGGGAGACACGACCACTATGGCTACACCTTC.

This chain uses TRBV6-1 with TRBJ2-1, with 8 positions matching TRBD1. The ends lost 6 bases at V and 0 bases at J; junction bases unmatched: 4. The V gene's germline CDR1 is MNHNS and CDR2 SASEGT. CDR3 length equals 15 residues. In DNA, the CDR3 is TGTGCCAGCAGGGGGACAGGCGCCTCCTACAATGAGCAGTTCTTC. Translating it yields CASRGTGASYNEQFF.

In DNA form, the CDR3 reads TGCAGCGTGGGGGTCGGATACGAGCAGTACTTC. It encodes CSVGVGYEQYF. V is TRBV29-1 and J is TRBJ2-7, with D perhaps assigned TRBD1 or TRBD2 (5 bases each). The CDR3 consists of 11 residues. Germline CDR1 and CDR2: SQVTM and ANQGSEA. V was trimmed by 6 bases and J by 4 bases, leaving 10 bases between them.

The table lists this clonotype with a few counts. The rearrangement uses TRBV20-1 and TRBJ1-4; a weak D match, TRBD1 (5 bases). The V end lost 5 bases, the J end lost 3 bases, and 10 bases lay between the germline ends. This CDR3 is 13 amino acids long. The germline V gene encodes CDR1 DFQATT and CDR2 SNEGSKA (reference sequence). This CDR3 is CSAPGTSNEKLFF. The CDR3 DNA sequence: TGCAGTGCTCCCGGGACCTCTAATGAAAAACTGTTTTTT.

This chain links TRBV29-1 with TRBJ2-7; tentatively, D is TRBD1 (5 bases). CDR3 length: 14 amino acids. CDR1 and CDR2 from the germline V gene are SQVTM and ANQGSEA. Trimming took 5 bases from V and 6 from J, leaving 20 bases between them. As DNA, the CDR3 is TGCAGCGTTAAGGGGCTCAACGCCCCCTCCGAGCAGTACTTC. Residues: CSVKGLNAPSEQYF.

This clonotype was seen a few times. The chain's CDR3 is CASRTGRTTEAFF. CDR3 bases: TGTGCCAGCAGGACAGGGAGGACGACTGAAGCTTTCTTT. The chain joins TRBV25-1 to TRBJ1-1, with 7 bases identical to TRBD1. The CDR3 covers 13 residues. After removal of 6 bases from V and 5 bases from J, the junction contained 6 bases not matched to a gene. The germline CDR1 and CDR2 sequences are MGHDK and SYGVNS.

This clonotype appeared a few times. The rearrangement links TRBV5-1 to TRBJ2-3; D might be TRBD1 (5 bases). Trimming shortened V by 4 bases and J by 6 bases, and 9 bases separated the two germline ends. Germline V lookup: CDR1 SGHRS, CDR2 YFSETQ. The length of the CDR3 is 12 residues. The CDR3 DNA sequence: TGCGCCAGCAGCCCCAAGGGGGATACGCAGTATTTT. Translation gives CASSPKGDTQYF.

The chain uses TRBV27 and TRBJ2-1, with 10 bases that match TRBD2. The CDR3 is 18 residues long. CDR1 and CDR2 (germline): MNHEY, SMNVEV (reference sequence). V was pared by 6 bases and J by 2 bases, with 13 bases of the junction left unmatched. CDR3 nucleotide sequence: TGTGCCAGCAGATTAAAGTCGTCGACTAGCGGGCCCTACAATGAGCAGTTCTTC. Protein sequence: CASRLKSSTSGPYNEQFF.

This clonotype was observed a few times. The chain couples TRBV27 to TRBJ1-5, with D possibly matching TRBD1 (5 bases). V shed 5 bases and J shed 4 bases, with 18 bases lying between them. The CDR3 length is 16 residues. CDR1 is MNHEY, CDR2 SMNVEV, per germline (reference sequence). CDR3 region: CASSPGGRGGNQPQHF. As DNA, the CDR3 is TGTGCCAGCAGTCCGGGCGGGAGGGGCGGGAATCAGCCCCAGCATTTT.

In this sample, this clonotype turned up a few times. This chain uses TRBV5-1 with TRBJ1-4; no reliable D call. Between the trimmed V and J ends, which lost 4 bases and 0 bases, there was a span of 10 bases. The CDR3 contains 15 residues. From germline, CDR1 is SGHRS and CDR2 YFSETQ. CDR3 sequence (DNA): TGCGCCAGCAGCCGCCTATCCACAACTAATGAAAAACTGTTTTTT. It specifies CASSRLSTTNEKLFF.

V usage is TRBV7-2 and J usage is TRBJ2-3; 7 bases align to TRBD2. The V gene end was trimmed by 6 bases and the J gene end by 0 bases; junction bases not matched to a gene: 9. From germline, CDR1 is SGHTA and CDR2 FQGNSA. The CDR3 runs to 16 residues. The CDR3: CASRRALSGSTDTQYF. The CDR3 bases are TGTGCCAGCAGACGTGCTCTTAGCGGGAGCACAGATACGCAGTATTTT.

The chain's CDR3 is CASSLGGSGYTGELFF. CDR3 in DNA: TGCGCCAGCAGCTTGGGGGGTAGCGGCTACACCGGGGAGCTGTTTTTT. The chain combines TRBV5-1 with TRBJ2-2; possibly TRBD2 for D (6 bases). Trimming removed 0 bases from V and 3 bases from J, with 12 bases in between. Germline V gives CDR1 SGHRS, CDR2 YFSETQ. The CDR3 is made up of 16 amino acids.

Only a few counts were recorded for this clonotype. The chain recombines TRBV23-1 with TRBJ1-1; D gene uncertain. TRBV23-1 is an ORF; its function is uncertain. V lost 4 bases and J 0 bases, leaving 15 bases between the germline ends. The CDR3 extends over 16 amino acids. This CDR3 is CASSRETIKMNTEAFF. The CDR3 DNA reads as TGCGCCAGCAGTCGGGAAACTATTAAAATGAACACTGAAGCTTTCTTT.

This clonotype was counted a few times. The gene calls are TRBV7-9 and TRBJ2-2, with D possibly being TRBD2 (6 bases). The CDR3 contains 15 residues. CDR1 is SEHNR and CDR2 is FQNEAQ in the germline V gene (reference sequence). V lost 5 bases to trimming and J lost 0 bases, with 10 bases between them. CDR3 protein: CASSGGTPNTGELFF. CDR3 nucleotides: TGTGCCAGCAGCGGAGGGACGCCGAACACCGGGGAGCTGTTTTTT.

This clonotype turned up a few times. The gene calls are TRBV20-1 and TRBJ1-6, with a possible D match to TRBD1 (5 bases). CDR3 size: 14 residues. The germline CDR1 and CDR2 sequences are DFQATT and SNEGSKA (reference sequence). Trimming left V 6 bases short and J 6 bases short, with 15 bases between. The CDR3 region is CSATRDWANSPLHF. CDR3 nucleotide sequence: TGCAGTGCCACACGGGACTGGGCTAATTCACCCCTCCACTTT.

The CDR3 spells CASSPVPVYEQYF. The CDR3 nucleotides are TGTGCCAGCTCACCGGTCCCGGTCTACGAGCAGTACTTC. V and J are TRBV18 and TRBJ2-7; no clear D gene. The CDR3 runs 13 residues. Germline loops: CDR1 KGHSH, CDR2 LQKENI. V was shortened by 3 bases and J by 3 bases, with 9 bases between the two germline ends.

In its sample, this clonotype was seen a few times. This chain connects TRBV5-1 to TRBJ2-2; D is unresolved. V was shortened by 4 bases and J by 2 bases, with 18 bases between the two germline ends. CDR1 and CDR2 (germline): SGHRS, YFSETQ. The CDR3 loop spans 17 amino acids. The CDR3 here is CASSPDGSRLNTGELFF. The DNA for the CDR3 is TGCGCCAGCAGCCCCGACGGATCCCGCTTAAACACCGGGGAGCTGTTTTTT.

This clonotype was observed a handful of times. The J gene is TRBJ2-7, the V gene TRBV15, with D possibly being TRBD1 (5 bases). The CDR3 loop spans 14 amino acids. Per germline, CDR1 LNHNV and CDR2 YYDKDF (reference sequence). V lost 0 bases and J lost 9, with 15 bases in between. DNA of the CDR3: TGTGCCACCAGCAGAGATAACAGTATACAGGCGCAGTACTTC. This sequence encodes CATSRDNSIQAQYF.

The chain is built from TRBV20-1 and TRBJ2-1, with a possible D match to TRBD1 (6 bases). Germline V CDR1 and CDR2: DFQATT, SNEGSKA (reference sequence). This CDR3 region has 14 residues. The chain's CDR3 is CSARGPGVYNEQFF. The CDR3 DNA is TGCAGCGCCCGAGGGCCAGGGGTCTACAATGAGCAGTTCTTC.

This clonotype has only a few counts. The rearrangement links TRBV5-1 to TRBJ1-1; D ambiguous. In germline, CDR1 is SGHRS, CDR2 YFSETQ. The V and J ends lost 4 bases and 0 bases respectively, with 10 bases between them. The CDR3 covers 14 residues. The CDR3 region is CASSQDLMNTEAFF. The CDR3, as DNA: TGCGCCAGCAGCCAGGACCTAATGAACACTGAAGCTTTCTTT.

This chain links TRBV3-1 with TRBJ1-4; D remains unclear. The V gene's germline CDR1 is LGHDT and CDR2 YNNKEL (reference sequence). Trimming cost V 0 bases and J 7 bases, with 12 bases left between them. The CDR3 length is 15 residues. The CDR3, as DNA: TGTGCCAGCAGCCAAGATTCAGGATTGGGTGAAAAACTGTTTTTT. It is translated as CASSQDSGLGEKLFF.

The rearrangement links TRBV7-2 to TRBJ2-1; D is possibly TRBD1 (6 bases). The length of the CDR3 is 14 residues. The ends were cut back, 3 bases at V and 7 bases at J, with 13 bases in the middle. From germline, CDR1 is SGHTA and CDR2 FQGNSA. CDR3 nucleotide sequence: TGTGCCAGCAGCTTGGGGCAGGGGCCTAATGAGCAGTTCTTC. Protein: CASSLGQGPNEQFF.

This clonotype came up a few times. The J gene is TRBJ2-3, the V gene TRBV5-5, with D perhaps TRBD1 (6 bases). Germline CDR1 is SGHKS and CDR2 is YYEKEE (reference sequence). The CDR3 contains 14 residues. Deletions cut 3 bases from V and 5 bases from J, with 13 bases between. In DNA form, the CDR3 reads TGTGCCAGCAGCTCCGGGACAATTGGAGATACGCAGTATTTT. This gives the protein CASSSGTIGDTQYF.

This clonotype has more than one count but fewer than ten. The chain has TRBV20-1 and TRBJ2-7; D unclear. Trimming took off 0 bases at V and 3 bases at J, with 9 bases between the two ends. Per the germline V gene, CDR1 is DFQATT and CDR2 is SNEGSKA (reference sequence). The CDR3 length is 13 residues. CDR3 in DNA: TGCAGTGCTAGAGATGAGGCGGTCTACGAGCAGTACTTC. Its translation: CSARDEAVYEQYF.

The CDR3, as DNA: TGTGCCAGCAGCCCGGAGGGACCCTCGGAGACCCAGTACTTC. Translation: CASSPEGPSETQYF. The chain recombines TRBV5-6 with TRBJ2-5, with D possibly being TRBD2 (6 bases). Trimming took 4 bases from V and 5 from J, leaving 15 bases between them. The CDR3 runs to 14 residues. CDR1 is SGHDT, CDR2 YYEEEE, per germline.

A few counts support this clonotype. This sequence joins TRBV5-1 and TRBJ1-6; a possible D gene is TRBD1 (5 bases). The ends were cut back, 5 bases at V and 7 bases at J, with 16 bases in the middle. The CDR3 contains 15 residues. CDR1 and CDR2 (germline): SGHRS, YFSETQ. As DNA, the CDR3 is TGCGCCAGCAGGGACATAATGGAGTTAAATTCACCCCTCCACTTT. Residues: CASRDIMELNSPLHF.